Here is one T cell receptor (beta chain) with its context. Sequencing was performed with immunoSEQ multiplex PCR; in TCRdb, only in-frame clones are kept and a portion is missing. Of approximately 92,000 clones in the sample, around 80% were seen once. The data were taken from a study of a mutant IDH1 vaccine in newly diagnosed glioma. This sample's time point: baseline, week 1 (first vaccination visit). The treatment denotes: pre-vaccination baseline after standard-of-care therapy. CDR1 and CDR2 from the germline V gene are SGHDT and YYEEEE. The CDR3 has 17 residues. Trimming took 1 base from V and 0 from J; bases not matched to a gene: 7.

The chain uses TRBV5-6 and TRBJ2-5; TRBD1 agrees at 9 bases. The sample here was PBMCs, taken from a glioma patient treated with radiotherapy, temozolomide or both. This receptor was identified in a man aged 40-50 years with glioma. This CDR3 reads CASSLFVGQGYQETQYF. CDR3 in DNA: TGTGCCAGCAGCTTGTTTGTGGGACAGGGATACCAAGAGACCCAGTACTTC.